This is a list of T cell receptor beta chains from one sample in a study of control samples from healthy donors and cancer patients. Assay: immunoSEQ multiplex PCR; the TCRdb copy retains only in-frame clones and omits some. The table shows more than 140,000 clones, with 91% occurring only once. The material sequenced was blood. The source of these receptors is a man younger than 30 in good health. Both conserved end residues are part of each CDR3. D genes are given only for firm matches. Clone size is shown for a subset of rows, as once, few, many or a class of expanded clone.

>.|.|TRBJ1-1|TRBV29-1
TGCAGCGTTGAAGGGGGAGGGGGCACTGAAGCTTTCTTT
CSVEGGGGTEAFF
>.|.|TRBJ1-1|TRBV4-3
TGCGCCAGCAGCCAAGAGTGGCAGGGAGGGACCCTTACTGAAGCTTTCTTT
CASSQEWQGGTLTEAFF
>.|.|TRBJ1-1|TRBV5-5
TGTGCCAGCAGCTTTTTCAGTTCGAACACTGAAGCTTTCTTT
CASSFFSSNTEAFF
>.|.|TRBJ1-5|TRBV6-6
TGTGCCAGCAGTCCCCGGACGGATAGCAATCAGCCCCAGCATTTT
CASSPRTDSNQPQHF
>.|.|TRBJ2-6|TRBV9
TGTGCCAGCAGCACGGACGCCCTACCCCCTGGGGCCAACGTCCTGACTTTC
CASSTDALPPGANVLTF
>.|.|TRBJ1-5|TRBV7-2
TGTGCCAGCAGCTCGGGACTGATGGGACAGCCCCAGCATTTT
CASSSGLMGQPQHF
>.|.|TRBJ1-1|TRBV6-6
TGTGCCAGCAGTTACTCCTACAGGGAGAACACTGAAGCTTTCTTT
CASSYSYRENTEAFF
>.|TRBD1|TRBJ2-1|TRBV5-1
TGCGCCAGCAGCTTGGGACAGGGTTTTGACAATGAGCAGTTCTTC
CASSLGQGFDNEQFF
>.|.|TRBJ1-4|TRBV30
TGTGCCTGGAACCGACAGCCCGTTGCAACTAATGAAAAACTGTTTTTT
CAWNRQPVATNEKLFF
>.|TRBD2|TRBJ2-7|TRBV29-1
TGCAGCGTCATTGGAGAACCTAGCGGGGCTCGACCCGAGCAGTACTTC
CSVIGEPSGARPEQYF
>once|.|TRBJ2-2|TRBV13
TGTGCCAGCAGCTTAGGCGGGTCTTCTACCACCGGGGAGCTGTTTTTT
CASSLGGSSTTGELFF
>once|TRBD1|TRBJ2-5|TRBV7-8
TGTGCCAGCAGCTCGGACAGGCTTACGAGGAAGACCCAGTACTTC
CASSSDRLTRKTQYF
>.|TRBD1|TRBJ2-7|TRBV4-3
TGCGCCAGCAGCCAAGAGACAGGGGAGACCTACGAGCAGTACTTC
CASSQETGETYEQYF
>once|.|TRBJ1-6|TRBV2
TGTGCCAGCAGTGCTGCTCAGGGCTCCTATAATTCACCCCTCCACTTT
CASSAAQGSYNSPLHF
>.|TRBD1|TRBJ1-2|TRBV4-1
TGCGCCAGCAGCCACCAAAGGACAGGGGGCTCGACGCATAACTATGGCTACACCTTC
CASSHQRTGGSTHNYGYTF
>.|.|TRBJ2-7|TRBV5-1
TGCGCCAGCAGCCTATACCAGACTGGGGAGCAGTACTTC
CASSLYQTGEQYF
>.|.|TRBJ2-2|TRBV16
TGTGCCAGCAGCTCCGACAGCACCGGGGAGCTGTTTTTT
CASSSDSTGELFF
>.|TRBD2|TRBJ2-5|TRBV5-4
TGTGCCAGCAGCGACTCCCGGCGGGGGGGGGAGACCCAGTACTTC
CASSDSRRGGETQYF
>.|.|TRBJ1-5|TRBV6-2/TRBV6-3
TGTGCCAGCAGTTACTCGGTGGCAAATCAGCCCCAGCATTTT
CASSYSVANQPQHF
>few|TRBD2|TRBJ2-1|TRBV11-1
TGTGCCAGCAGCTTAGCTAGCGGGGGGGCAGGTGAGCAGTTCTTC
CASSLASGGAGEQFF
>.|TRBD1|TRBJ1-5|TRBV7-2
TGTGCCAGCAGCTCCTTGACAGGGAGCAGCAATCAGCCCCAGCATTTT
CASSSLTGSSNQPQHF
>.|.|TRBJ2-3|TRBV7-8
TGTGCCAGCAGCTTCCTTTTTGGGGGCATATCTGACCGCGCCAGCACAGATACGCAGTATTTT
CASSFLFGGISDRASTDTQYF
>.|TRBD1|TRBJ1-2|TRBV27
TGTGCCAGCAGTCCTCGACAGGGGGAGATCTATGGCTACACCTTC
CASSPRQGEIYGYTF
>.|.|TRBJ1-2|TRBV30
TGTGCCTGGAGTCTGGCAGAGTATGGCTACACCTTC
CAWSLAEYGYTF
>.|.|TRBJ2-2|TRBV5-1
TGCGCCAGCAGCTTGTCGGCGAACACCGGGGAGCTGTTTTTT
CASSLSANTGELFF
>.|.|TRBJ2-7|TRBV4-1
TGCGCCAGCAGCCAAGTTGCCGTAGTCTACGAGCAGTACTTC
CASSQVAVVYEQYF
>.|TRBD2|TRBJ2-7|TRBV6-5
TGTGCCAGCAGTCCCACTAGCGGGGCGCTCTACGAGCAGTACTTC
CASSPTSGALYEQYF
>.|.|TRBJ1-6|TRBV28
TGTGCCAGCAGTTTACGGAGCTCCTATAATTCACCCCTCCACTTT
CASSLRSSYNSPLHF
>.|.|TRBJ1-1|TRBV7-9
TGTGCCAGCAGCTCAGGGGAAATGAACACTGAAGCTTTCTTT
CASSSGEMNTEAFF
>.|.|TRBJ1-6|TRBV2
TGTGCCAGCAGTGACCCCAGGGGCAATTCACCCCTCCACTTT
CASSDPRGNSPLHF
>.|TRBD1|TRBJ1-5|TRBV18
TGTGCCAGCTCATTTGACAGGGGCTATCAGCCCCAGCATTTT
CASSFDRGYQPQHF
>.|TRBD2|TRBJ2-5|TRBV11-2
TGTGCCAGCAGCTTAGATCGGGCGGGGGGCATAGAGACCCAGTACTTC
CASSLDRAGGIETQYF
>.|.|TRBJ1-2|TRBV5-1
TGCGCCAGCAGCTTGGACCTCAGAGATTACGGTTATGGCTACACCTTC
CASSLDLRDYGYGYTF
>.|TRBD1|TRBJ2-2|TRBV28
TGTGCCAGCAGCCGAGACAGGGGCCAGAACACCGGGGAGCTGTTTTTT
CASSRDRGQNTGELFF
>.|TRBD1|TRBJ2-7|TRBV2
TGTGCCAGCAGGGGCAGGGGGCTCGAGCAGTACTTC
CASRGRGLEQYF
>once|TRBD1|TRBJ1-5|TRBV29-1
TGCAGCGTTACCGGGACAGGCGCCAATCAGCCCCAGCATTTT
CSVTGTGANQPQHF
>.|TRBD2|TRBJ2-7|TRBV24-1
TGTGCCACCAGTGATACAAAGATAGCGGGGGGGCCGTACGAGCAGTACTTC
CATSDTKIAGGPYEQYF
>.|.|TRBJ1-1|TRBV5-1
TGCGCCAGCAGCGACCCAGGACAGATTGAAGCTTTCTTT
CASSDPGQIEAFF
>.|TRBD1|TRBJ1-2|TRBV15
TGTGCCACCAGCAGAGACCCGACAGGGGTAGATGGCTACACCTTC
CATSRDPTGVDGYTF
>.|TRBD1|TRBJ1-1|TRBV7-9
TGTGCCAGCAGCTTAGCGCAGGGGGTGAACACTGAAGCTTTCTTT
CASSLAQGVNTEAFF
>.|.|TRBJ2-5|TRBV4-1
TGCGCCAGCAGCCAAGATGCGGGTAGGGGGACCCAGTACTTC
CASSQDAGRGTQYF
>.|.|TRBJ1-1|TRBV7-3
TGTGCCAGCAGCTTACAGGGAGGGGATTTGGCTTTCTTT
CASSLQGGDLAFF
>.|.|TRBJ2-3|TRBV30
TGTGCCTGGAACCGGGGGGCGGATACGCAGTATTTT
CAWNRGADTQYF
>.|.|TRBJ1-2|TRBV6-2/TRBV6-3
TGTGCCAGCAGTTACGGGGGGGCTGGCGGCTACACCTTC
CASSYGGAGGYTF
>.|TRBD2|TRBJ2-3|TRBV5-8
TGTGCCAGCAGCGTGCCGGGACTAGCTTACGCAGATACGCAGTATTTT
CASSVPGLAYADTQYF
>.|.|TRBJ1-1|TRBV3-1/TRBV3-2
TGTGCCAGCAGCCAAGCGGCGGGACCCACTGAAGCTTTCTTT
CASSQAAGPTEAFF
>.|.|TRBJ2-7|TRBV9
TGTGCCAGCAGCGTAGGCGGGGGCTACTCCTACGAGCAGTACTTC
CASSVGGGYSYEQYF
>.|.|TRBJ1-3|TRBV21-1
TGTGCCAGCGGAGACCCCTTCGACAGGACTGGAAACACCATATATTTT
CASGDPFDRTGNTIYF
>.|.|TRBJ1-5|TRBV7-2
TGTGCCAGCAGCTTATCTGGCCGGAGTAATCAGCCCCAGCATTTT
CASSLSGRSNQPQHF
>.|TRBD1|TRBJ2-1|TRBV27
TGTGCCAGCAGACCGACAGGGAACAATGAGCAGTTCTTC
CASRPTGNNEQFF
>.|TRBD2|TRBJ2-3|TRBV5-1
TGCGCCAGCAGCTTGGGTTCCAGCGGGGGAGATACGCAGTATTTT
CASSLGSSGGDTQYF
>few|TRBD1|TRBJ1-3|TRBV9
TGTGCCAGCAGCACACAGGGGGCAGGCGGAAACACCATATATTTT
CASSTQGAGGNTIYF
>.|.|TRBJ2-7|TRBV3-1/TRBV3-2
TGTGCCAGCAGCCTATTCCGGGGAGGCTCCTACGAGCAGTACTTC
CASSLFRGGSYEQYF
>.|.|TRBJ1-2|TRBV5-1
TGCGCCAGCAGCTTGGGGGGCGTCTATGGCTACACCTTC
CASSLGGVYGYTF
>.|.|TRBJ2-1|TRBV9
TGTGCCAGCAGCTTGGGACTTTACAATGAGCAGTTCTTC
CASSLGLYNEQFF
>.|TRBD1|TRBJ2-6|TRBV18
TGTGCCAGCTCACCCATCAGATTGGCAACGACAGGGGAAGAGGCTGGGGCCAACGTCCTGACTTTC
CASSPIRLATTGEEAGANVLTF
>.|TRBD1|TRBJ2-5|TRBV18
TGTGCCAGCTCACCAGACAGGGGCGTGGGGCAAGAGACCCAGTACTTC
CASSPDRGVGQETQYF